This TCR beta chain was identified during a study of T cells after yellow fever vaccination (dated by TCRdb to between 2017 and 2020). Concerning the study at large: The SMART-Seq v4 Ultra Low Input RNA kit was used to prepare libraries from fractions with low cell numbers. To follow T-cell clones before and after primary and booster YFV17D yellow fever vaccination, bulk TCR alpha and beta repertoires were sequenced over time. Bulk PBMC replicates and cell subsets were isolated from blood drawn at multiple timepoints before and after both primary and secondary immunization. The cohort comprised two healthy male donors, one aged 18 to 29 and one aged 30 to 40 years.

As regards this clonotype: Its specific antigen is unknown. No base quality information exists; no much larger clone differs at one position.

The sample's treatment or condition label, decoded: live attenuated yellow fever vaccine strain. At each blood-draw timepoint, two biological replicates of bulk PBMCs were collected. A standard Ficoll-Paque protocol was used to isolate PBMCs from peripheral blood. TriZol was used to extract RNA from bulk PBMCs, from CD4 and CD8 fractions, and from dextramer-positive and dextramer-negative fractions. General findings and caveats noted by the study authors: A small share of clonotypes was detected in both CD4 and CD8 compartments, with the overlap likely arising from convergent recombination. Computational filtering was needed because FACS-sorted repertoires could contain abundant contaminating clonotypes from the bulk population. Most clones expanded after primary vaccination were re-detected after the booster (almost 98% of CD4 and around 88% of CD8), suggesting broad memory maintenance. Because only a couple of donors were included in the study, the extent to which the findings can be generalized is limited. The secondary T-cell response was found to be weaker but faster than the primary response, with a peak reached on day 5 rather than on day 15.

Based on the germline V gene, the CDR1 and CDR2 sequences are SGHDT and YYEEEE. V gives up 0 bases and J gives up 2 bases, and the segment between their germline ends measures 9 bases. From the cysteine through the phenylalanine, the CDR3 covers 14 amino acids. The kept DNA is CDR3 alone, 42 bases in frame from the first base. TCR cDNA was synthesized by 5'RACE template switching, through which a universal primer site and unique molecular identifiers were introduced. Priming of cDNA synthesis was performed from both the TCR alpha and TCR beta constant segments. Library amplification involved two PCR steps, and the second step added sample barcodes and sequencing adapters. Sequencing of the libraries was done on either Illumina HiSeq 2500 (2x100 bp) or NovaSeq (2x150 bp). On the authors' methods: MIGEC handled demultiplexing of reads and collapsing into UMI consensus sequences, while MiXCR performed V(D)J alignment. Vaccine-responding clonotypes were defined with edgeR using replicate PBMC samples, requiring FDR below 0.01 and a log2 fold change above 5 up to day 15. Each bulk clonotype was labeled CD4 or CD8 based on which sequenced repertoire, CD4 or CD8, contained the clonotype at higher abundance. TCRdb's own reprocessing of the public reads used fastp at Q25 and MiXCR and kept productive beta chains. One record per CDR3 amino acid sequence lists the most common genes and DNA. These V and J calls originate from TCRdb's pipeline instead of the authors' own analysis. A total of 500,000 to 650,000 distinct CDR3 sequences appear in this sample, approximately 16% of them only once. 15% to 20% of the sample comes from the top ten.

The rearranged chain carries TRBV5-6 and TRBJ2-7; the D segment could be TRBD1, given 5 matching bases. This clonotype was obtained from a man younger than 35 who received the YFV17D yellow fever vaccine. Sequenced material: PBMCs, taken 4 to 6 days after the first yellow fever vaccination. For the CDR3, the sequence is CASSLEGVAYEQYF. Read as DNA, the sequence is TGTGCCAGCAGCTTGGAAGGGGTTGCCTACGAGCAGTACTTC.